The 5 T cell receptor beta chains below all came from one sample that was sequenced in a study of STAT5B mutations in CD4+ large granular lymphocyte leukemia. Measured with immunoSEQ multiplex PCR; TCRdb has only the in-frame clones, and not every one. The data show about 34,000 clones, approximately 69% seen once. Sequencing was performed on CD4+ T cells from blood buffy coats. These receptors all come from a human donor in good health.

A remark on this clone: Other DNA sequences from this sample encode an identical CDR3 as well. This chain's CDR3 is CASSLGLSTDTQYF. The CDR3 DNA sequence: TGTGCCAGCAGCTTGGGACTCAGCACAGATACGCAGTATTTT. V gene TRBV7-9 combines with J gene TRBJ2-3, with D possibly matching TRBD2 (6 bases). Germline values: CDR1 SEHNR, CDR2 FQNEAQ (reference sequence). The V end lost 3 bases, the J end lost 0 bases, and 7 bases lay between the germline ends. The CDR3 is made up of 14 amino acids.

This clone was observed once. The gene calls are TRBV18 and TRBJ2-7, with 12 bases matching TRBD2. V lost 3 bases and J lost 1; bases outside the gene matches: 1. Germline V CDR1 and CDR2: KGHSH, LQKENI. CDR3 length: 15 residues. The CDR3 protein is CASSPTSGGSYEQYF. For the CDR3, the DNA is TGTGCCAGCTCACCCACTAGCGGGGGGTCCTACGAGCAGTACTTC.

This clone was seen only a few times. The V gene is TRBV7-2, the J gene TRBJ1-1; the D is unclear. Germline CDR1 and CDR2: SGHTA and FQGNSA. The CDR3 contains 9 residues. The V end lost 6 bases, the J end lost 6 bases, and 2 bases lay between the germline ends. The CDR3 coding sequence is TGTGCCAGCAGACCTGAAGCTTTCTTT. This codes for CASRPEAFF. Together with reference TRBV7-2 and TRBJ1-1, the CDR3 gives the full variable domain: GAGVSQSPSNKVTEKGKDVELRCDPISGHTALYWYRQSLGQGLEFLIYFQGNSAPDKSGLPSDRFSAERTGGSVSTLTIQRTQQEDSAVYLCASRPEAFFGQGTRLTVV.

The chain recombines TRBV6-5 with TRBJ2-3; D possibly corresponds to TRBD2 (7 bases). The germline V gene encodes CDR1 MNHEY and CDR2 SVGAGI. Trimming left V 5 bases short and J 5 bases short, with 14 bases between. The CDR3 has 14 amino acids. The CDR3 sequence is CASSRGGAGDTQYF. Written as DNA, the CDR3 is TGTGCCAGCAGTCGTGGGGGGGCGGGAGATACGCAGTATTTT.

The chain employs TRBV5-5 and TRBJ1-1; D unresolved. This CDR3 is 14 amino acids long. Trimming took 4 bases from V and 1 from J, leaving 11 bases between them. Germline V gives CDR1 SGHKS, CDR2 YYEKEE (reference sequence). DNA for the CDR3: TGTGCCAGCAGCCCTTGGCCGGGGAACACTGAAGCTTTCTTT. It is translated as CASSPWPGNTEAFF.